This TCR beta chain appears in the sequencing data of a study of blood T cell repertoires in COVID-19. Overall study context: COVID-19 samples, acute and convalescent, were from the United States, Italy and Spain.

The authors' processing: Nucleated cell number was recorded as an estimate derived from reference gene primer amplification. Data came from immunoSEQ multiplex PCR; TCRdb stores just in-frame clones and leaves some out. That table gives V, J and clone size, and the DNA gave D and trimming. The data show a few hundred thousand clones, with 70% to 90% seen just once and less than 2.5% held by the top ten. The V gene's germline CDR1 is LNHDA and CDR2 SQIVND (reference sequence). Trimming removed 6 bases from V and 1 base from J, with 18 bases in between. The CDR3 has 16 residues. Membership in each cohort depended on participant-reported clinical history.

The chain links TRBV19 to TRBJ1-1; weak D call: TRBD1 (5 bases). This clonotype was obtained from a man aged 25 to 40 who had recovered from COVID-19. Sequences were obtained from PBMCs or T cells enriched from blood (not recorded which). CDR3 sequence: CASRSSQAPRNTEAFF. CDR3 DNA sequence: TGTGCCAGTAGAAGTTCACAGGCCCCCAGGAACACTGAAGCTTTCTTT.